A single T cell receptor beta chain is shown here with its context. This sample was taken from a study of blood T cell repertoires in COVID-19. Study summary: Nucleic acid was either cDNA or gDNA, and it came from T cells, B-cell-depleted T cells, or PBMCs.

Per the original data handling: Amplifying reference gene primers gave estimates of nucleated cell counts. Only in-frame clones appear in the TCRdb table, and some are missing; sequencing was by immunoSEQ multiplex PCR. V and J calls and clone size are copied from that table; D and trimming were computed from the DNA. This repertoire shows approximately 160,000 clones, around 74% found once; its top ten account for around 2.8%. The sample taken for sequencing was peripheral blood. The sequence derives from an older man with acute or convalescent COVID-19.

CDR3 DNA: TGCGCCAGCAGCCAAGACAAGATCGGGACAGGGGGCTCGAAACTGTTTTTT. Translation: CASSQDKIGTGGSKLFF. The J gene is TRBJ1-4, the V gene TRBV4-3, with TRBD1 matching over 12 bases. J was trimmed by 11 bases and V by 0 bases; bases with no gene match: 10. This CDR3 is 17 amino acids long. The germline V gene encodes CDR1 LGHNA and CDR2 YSLEER.